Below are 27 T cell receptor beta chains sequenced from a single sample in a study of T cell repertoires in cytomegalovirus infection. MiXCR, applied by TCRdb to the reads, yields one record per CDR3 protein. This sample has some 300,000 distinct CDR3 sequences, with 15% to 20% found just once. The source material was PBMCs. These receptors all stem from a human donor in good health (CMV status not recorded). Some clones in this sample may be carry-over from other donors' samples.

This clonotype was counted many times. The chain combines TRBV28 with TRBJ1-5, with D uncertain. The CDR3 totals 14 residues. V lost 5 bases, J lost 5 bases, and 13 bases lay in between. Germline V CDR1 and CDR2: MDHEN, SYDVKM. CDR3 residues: CASSPSQDYQPQHF. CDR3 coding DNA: TGTGCCAGCAGTCCCTCCCAGGATTATCAGCCCCAGCATTTT.

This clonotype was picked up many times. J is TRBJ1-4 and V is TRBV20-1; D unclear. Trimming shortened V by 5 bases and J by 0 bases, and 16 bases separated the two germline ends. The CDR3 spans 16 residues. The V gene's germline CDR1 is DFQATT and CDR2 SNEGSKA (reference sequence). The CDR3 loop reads CSAPDPMSTTNEKLFF. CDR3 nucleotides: TGCAGTGCTCCGGACCCCATGAGCACAACTAATGAAAAACTGTTTTTT.

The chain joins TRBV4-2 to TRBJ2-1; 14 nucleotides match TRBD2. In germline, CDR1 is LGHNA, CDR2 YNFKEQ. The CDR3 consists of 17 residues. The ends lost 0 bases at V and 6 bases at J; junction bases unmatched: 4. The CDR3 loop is CASSQDNGLAGGNEQFF. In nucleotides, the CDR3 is TGTGCCAGCAGCCAAGATAACGGACTAGCGGGGGGCAATGAGCAGTTCTTC.

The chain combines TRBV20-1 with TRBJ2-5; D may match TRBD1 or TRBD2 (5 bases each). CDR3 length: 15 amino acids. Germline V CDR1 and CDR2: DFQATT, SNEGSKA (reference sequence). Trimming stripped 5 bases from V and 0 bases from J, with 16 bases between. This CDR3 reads CSAQGASPHQETQYF. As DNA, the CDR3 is TGCAGTGCTCAAGGGGCTAGCCCTCACCAAGAGACCCAGTACTTC.

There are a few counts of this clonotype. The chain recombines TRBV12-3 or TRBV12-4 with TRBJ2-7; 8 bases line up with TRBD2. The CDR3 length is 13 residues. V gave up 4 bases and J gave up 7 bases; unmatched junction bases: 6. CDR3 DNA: TGTGCCAGCAGTTCGGGACTAGGACCGGAGCAGTACTTC. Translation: CASSSGLGPEQYF.

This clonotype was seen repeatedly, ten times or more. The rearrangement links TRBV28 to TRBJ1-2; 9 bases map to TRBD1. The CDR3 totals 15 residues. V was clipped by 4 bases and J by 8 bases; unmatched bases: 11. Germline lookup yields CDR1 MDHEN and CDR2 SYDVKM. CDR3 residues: CASSSGQGGLGGYTF. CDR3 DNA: TGTGCCAGCAGTTCGGGACAGGGAGGTTTAGGGGGCTACACCTTC.

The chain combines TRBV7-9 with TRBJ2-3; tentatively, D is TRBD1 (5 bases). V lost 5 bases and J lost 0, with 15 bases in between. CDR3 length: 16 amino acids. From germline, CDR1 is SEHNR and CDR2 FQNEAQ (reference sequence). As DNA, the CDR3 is TGTGCCAGCAGCGTCCAGGGTGCGATTAGCACAGATACGCAGTATTTT. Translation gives CASSVQGAISTDTQYF.

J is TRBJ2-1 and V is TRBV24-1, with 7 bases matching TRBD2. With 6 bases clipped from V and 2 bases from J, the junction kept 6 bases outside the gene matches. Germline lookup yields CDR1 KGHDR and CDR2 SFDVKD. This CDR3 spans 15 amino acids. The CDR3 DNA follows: TGTGCCACCAGTACTCAGCGGGGACCCTACAATGAGCAGTTCTTC. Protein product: CATSTQRGPYNEQFF.

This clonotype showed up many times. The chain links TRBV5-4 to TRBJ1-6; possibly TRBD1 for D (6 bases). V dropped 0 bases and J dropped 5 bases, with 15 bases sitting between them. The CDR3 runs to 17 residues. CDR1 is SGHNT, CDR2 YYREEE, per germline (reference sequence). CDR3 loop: CASSLGGRGSDNSPLHF. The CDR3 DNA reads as TGTGCCAGCAGCTTGGGGGGGCGCGGGTCCGATAATTCACCCCTCCACTTT.

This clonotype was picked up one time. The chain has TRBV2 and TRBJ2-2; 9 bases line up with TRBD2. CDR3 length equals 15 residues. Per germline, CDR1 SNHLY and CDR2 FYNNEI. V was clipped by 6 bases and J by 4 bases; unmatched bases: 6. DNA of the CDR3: TGTGCCAGCAGGGGGACTAGCTTGGGCACCGGGGAGCTGTTTTTT. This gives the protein CASRGTSLGTGELFF.

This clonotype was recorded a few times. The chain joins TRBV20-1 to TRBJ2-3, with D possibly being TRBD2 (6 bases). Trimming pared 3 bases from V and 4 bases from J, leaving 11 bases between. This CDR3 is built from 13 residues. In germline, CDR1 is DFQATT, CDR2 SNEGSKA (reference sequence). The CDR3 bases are TGCAGTGCTAGTCCGGGAGCCGCAGATACGCAGTATTTT. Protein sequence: CSASPGAADTQYF.

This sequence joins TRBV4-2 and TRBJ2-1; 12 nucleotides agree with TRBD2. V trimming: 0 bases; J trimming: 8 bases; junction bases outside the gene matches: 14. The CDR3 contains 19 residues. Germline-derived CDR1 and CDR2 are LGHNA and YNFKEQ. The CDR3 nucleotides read TGTGCCAGCAGCCAAGATCTCGGCCTAGCGGGGGGGCCAGTTCATGAGCAGTTCTTC. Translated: CASSQDLGLAGGPVHEQFF.

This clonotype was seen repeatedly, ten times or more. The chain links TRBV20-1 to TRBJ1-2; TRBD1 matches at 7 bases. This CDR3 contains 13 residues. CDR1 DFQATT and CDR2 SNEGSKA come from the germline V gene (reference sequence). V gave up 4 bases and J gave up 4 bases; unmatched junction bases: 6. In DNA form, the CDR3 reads TGCAGTGCTAAAACTGGACAGGCCTATGGCTACACCTTC. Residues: CSAKTGQAYGYTF.

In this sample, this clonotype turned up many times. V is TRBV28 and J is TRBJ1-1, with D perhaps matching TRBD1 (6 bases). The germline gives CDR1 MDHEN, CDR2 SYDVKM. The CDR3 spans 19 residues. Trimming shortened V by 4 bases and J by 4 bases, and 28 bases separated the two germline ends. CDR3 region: CASSSHLGGARGWATEAFF. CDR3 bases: TGTGCCAGCAGTTCGCACCTCGGGGGGGCGCGAGGTTGGGCCACTGAAGCTTTCTTT. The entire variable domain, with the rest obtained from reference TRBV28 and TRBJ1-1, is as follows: DVKVTQSSRYLVKRTGEKVFLECVQDMDHENMFWYRQDPGLGLRLIYFSYDVKMKEKGDIPEGYSVSREKKERFSLILESASTNQTSMYLCASSSHLGGARGWATEAFFGQGTRLTVV.

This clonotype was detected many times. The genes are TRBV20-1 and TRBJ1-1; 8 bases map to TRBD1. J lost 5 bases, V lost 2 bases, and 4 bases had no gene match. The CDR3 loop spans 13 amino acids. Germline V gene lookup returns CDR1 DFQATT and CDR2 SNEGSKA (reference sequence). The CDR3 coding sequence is TGCAGTGCTAGAAAACAGGGGGGGACTGAAGCTTTCTTT. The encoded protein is CSARKQGGTEAFF.

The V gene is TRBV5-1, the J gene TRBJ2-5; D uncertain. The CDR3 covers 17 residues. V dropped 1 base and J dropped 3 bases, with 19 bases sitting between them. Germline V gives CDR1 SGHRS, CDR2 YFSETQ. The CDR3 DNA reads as TGCGCCAGCAGCTTGTGGTTCGAAAACGACGGAGAAGAGACCCAGTACTTC. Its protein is CASSLWFENDGEETQYF.

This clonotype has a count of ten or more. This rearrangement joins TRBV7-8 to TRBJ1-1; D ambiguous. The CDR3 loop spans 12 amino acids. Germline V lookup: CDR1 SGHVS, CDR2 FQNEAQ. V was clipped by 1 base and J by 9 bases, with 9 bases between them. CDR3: CASSLEGRKAFF. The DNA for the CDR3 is TGTGCCAGCAGCTTAGAGGGCAGGAAAGCTTTCTTT. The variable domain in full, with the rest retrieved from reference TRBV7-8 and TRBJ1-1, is GAGVSQSPRYKVAKRGQDVALRCDPISGHVSLFWYQQALGQGPEFLTYFQNEAQLDKSGLPSDRFFAERPEGSVSTLKIQRTQQEDSAVYLCASSLEGRKAFFGQGTRLTVV.

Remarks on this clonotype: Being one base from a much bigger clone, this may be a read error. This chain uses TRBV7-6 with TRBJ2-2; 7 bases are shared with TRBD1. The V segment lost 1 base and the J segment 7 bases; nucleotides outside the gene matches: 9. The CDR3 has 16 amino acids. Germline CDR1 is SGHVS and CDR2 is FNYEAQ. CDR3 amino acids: CASSLELAQGVGELFF. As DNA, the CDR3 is TGTGCCAGCAGCTTAGAATTAGCGCAGGGGGTCGGGGAGCTGTTTTTT. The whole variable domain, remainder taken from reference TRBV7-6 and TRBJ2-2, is GAGVSQSPRYKVTKRGQDVALRCDPISGHVSLYWYRQALGQGPEFLTYFNYEAQQDKSGLPNDRFSAERPEGSISTLTIQRTEQRDSAMYRCASSLELAQGVGELFFGEGSRLTVL.

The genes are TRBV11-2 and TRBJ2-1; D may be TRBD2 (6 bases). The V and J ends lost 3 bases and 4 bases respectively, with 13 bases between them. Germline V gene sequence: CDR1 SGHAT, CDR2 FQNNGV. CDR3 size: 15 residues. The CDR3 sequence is CASSFAPGVYNEQFF. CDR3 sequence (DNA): TGTGCCAGCAGCTTTGCCCCGGGGGTATACAATGAGCAGTTCTTC. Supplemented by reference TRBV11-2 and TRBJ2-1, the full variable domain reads EAGVAQSPRYKIIEKRQSVAFWCNPISGHATLYWYQQILGQGPKLLIQFQNNGVVDDSQLPKDRFSAERLKGVDSTLKIQPAKLEDSAVYLCASSFAPGVYNEQFFGPGTRLTVL.

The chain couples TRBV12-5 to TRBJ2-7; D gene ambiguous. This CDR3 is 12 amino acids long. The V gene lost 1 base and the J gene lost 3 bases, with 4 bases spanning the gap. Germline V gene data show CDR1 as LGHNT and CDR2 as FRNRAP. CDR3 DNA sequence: TGTGCTAGTGGTTTGGGGGACTACGAGCAGTACTTC. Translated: CASGLGDYEQYF.

CDR3 in DNA: TGTGCCAGCTCACCACGCCCTACAGGGAGCACTGAAGCTTTCTTT. Translation gives CASSPRPTGSTEAFF. The chain joins TRBV18 to TRBJ1-1; possible D gene TRBD1, 6 bases. The CDR3 has 15 residues. The V gene's germline CDR1 is KGHSH and CDR2 LQKENI. Trimming took off 1 base at V and 4 bases at J, with 13 bases between the two ends.

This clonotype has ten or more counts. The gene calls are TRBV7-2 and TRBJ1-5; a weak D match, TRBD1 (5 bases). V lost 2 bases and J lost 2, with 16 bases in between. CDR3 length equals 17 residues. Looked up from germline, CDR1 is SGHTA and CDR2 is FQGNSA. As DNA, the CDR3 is TGTGCCAGCAGCTTACTGGGCAGGGCTTACGGCAATCAGCCCCAGCATTTT. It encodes CASSLLGRAYGNQPQHF.

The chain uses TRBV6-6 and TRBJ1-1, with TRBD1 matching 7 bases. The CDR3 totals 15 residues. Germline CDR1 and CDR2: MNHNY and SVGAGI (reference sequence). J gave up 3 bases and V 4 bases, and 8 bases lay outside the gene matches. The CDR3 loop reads CASSSAGGGDTEAFF. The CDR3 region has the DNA TGTGCCAGCAGTTCCGCAGGGGGGGGAGACACTGAAGCTTTCTTT.

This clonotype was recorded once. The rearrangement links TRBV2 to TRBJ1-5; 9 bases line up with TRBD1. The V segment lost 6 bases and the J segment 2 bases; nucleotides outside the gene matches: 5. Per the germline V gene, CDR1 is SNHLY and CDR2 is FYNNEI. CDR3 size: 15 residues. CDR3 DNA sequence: TGTGCCAGCAGCTGGGGACAGGGCCGCAATCAGCCCCAGCATTTT. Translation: CASSWGQGRNQPQHF.

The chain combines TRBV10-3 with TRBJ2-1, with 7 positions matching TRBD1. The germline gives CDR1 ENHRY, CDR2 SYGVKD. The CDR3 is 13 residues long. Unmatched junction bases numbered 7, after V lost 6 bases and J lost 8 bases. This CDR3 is CAIRQGEGDEQFF. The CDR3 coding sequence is TGTGCCATCAGGCAGGGGGAAGGGGATGAGCAGTTCTTC.

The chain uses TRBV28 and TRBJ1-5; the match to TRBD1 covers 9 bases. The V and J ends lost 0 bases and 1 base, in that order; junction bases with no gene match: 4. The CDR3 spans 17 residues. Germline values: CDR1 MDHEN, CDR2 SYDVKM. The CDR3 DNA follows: TGTGCCAGCAGTTTATGGGGGACAGGGTGGAGCAATCAGCCCCAGCATTTT. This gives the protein CASSLWGTGWSNQPQHF. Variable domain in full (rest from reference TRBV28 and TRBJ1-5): DVKVTQSSRYLVKRTGEKVFLECVQDMDHENMFWYRQDPGLGLRLIYFSYDVKMKEKGDIPEGYSVSREKKERFSLILESASTNQTSMYLCASSLWGTGWSNQPQHFGDGTRLSIL.

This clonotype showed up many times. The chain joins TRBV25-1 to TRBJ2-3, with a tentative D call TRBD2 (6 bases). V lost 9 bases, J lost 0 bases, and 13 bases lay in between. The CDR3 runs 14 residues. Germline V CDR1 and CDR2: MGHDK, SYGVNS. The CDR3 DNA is TGTGCCAGTGCCGGGGCGGGGAGCACAGATACGCAGTATTTT. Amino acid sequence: CASAGAGSTDTQYF.